Here is one T cell receptor beta chain with its context. The sample belongs to a study of T-cell memory formation after mild COVID-19. MiXCR, run by TCRdb on the 5' RACE reads, gives a single entry per CDR3 protein. The sample includes roughly 350,000 distinct CDR3 sequences, approximately 27% seen only once; the top ten take approximately 12%. The receptor was derived from an adult woman who had mild COVID-19 (a few samples of this study predate the infection). Cell type and time point are not known. Material: PBMCs or a T cell subset sorted from them (not recorded which).

The CDR3 DNA reads as TGCGCCAGCAGCCAACGGGTGGGACAGGTGAACACCGGGGAGCTGTTTTTT. Translated: CASSQRVGQVNTGELFF. The rearrangement joins TRBV4-3 to TRBJ2-2; 8 bases match TRBD1. This CDR3 has 17 residues. V gave up 2 bases and J gave up 1 base; unmatched junction bases: 6. Germline lookup yields CDR1 LGHNA and CDR2 YSLEER.